This TCR beta chain was documented in a study of blood T cell repertoires in COVID-19. This clone showed up just a few times. Cohort 3 recovery required two negative PCRs, clearance, or symptom resolution. Germline V gives CDR1 SGHAT, CDR2 FQNNGV. This CDR3 is built from 15 residues. Trimming shortened V by 5 bases and J by 2 bases, and 16 bases separated the two germline ends. Produced via immunoSEQ multiplex PCR; TCRdb's table is partial and in-frame only. The table lists 150,000 or so clones, roughly 88% of them singletons. Material: PBMCs or T cells enriched from blood (not recorded which). The source is a man in his fifties who had recovered from COVID-19. V is TRBV11-2 and J is TRBJ2-7; maybe TRBD1 (6 bases). Written as DNA, the CDR3 is TGTGCCAGCAGCATAAGCAGGGGACCGGCCTACGAGCAGTACGTC. Translation: CASSISRGPAYEQYV.